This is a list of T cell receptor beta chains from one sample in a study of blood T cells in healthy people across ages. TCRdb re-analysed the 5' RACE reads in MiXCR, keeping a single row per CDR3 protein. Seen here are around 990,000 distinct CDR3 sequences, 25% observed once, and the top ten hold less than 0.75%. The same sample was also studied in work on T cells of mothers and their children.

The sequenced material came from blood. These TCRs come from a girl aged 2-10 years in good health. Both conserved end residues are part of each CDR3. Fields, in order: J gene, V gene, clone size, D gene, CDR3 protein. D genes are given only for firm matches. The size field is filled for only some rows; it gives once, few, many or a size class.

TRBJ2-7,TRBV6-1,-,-,CASSGTAPYEQYF
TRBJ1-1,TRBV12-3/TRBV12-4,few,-,CASITKGYTEAFF
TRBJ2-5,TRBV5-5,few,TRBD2,CASSSGTNQETQYF
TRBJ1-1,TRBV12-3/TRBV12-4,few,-,CASSRGDTEASF
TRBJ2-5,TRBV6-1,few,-,CASREDGLGTQYF
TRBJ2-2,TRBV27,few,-,CASSLMEGWAGELFF
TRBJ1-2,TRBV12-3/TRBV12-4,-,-,CASSPRPAGLYTF
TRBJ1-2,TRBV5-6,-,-,CASSTEVHYGYTF
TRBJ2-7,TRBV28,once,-,CASSLLSTSPYEQYF
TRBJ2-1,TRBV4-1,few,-,CASSQVGTSYNEQFF
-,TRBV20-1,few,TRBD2,CSATLAASYNEQFF
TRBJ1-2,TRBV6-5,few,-,CASSYTQTALYYGYTF
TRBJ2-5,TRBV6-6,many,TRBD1,CASSPRTGEETQYF
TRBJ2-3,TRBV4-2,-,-,CASSQDLDFGTDTQYF
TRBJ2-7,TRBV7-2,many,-,CASSLPPSYEQYF
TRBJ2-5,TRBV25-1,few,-,CASSLLVETQYF
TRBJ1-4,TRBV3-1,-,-,CASSQDRGQKLFF